This T cell receptor beta chain was captured in a study of blood T cell repertoires in COVID-19. Trimming removed 6 bases from V and 4 bases from J; junction bases left unmatched: 9. This CDR3 is 15 amino acids long. Germline assignment: CDR1 KGHSH and CDR2 LQKENI. Original methodology: Reference gene primer amplification yielded estimated nucleated cell counts. Produced via immunoSEQ multiplex PCR; TCRdb's table is partial and in-frame only. V and J calls and clone size are given by that table; D and trimming were obtained from the DNA. Of about 120,000 clones in the sample, more than 75% were seen once.

The specimen was peripheral blood. This TCR was sampled from a woman aged 70-85 years with acute or convalescent COVID-19. The rearrangement links TRBV18 to TRBJ2-3, with 8 bases fitting TRBD1. CDR3 sequence: CASSQETGVADTQYF. CDR3 DNA: TGTGCCAGCTCTCAGGAGACAGGGGTGGCAGATACGCAGTATTTT.